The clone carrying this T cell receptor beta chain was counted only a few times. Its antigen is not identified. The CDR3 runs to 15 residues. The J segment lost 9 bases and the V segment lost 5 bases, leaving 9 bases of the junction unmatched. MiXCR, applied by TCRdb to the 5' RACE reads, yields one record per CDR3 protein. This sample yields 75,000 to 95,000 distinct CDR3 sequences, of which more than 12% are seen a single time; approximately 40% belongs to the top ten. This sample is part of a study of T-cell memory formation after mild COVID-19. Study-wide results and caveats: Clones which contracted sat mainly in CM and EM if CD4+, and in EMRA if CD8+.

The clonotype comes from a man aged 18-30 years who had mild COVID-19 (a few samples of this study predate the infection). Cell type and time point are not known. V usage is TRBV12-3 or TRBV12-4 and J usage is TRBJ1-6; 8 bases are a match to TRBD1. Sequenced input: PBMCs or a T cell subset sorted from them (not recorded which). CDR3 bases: TGTGCCAGCAGTGCTGACAGGGGATCCGGTTCACCCCTCCACTTT. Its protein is CASSADRGSGSPLHF.